What follows describes a single TCR beta chain. The sample is drawn from a study of blood T cell repertoires in COVID-19. The overall study: The study drew acute and convalescent COVID-19 samples from the United States, Italy and Spain.

TCRdb's copy holds only in-frame clones and misses some; the assay was immunoSEQ multiplex PCR. The sample shows roughly 170,000 clones, 80% to 90% of them seen only once. The receptor comes from a woman between 70 and 85 years old with COVID-19, enrolled during active disease. The specimen was peripheral blood.

CDR3 residues: CASSQEGSGQGAYEQYF. DNA of the CDR3: TGCGCCAGCAGCCAAGAGGGGTCGGGACAGGGGGCCTACGAGCAGTACTTC. The gene calls are TRBV4-3 and TRBJ2-7; the match to TRBD1 covers 11 bases. CDR3 length: 17 amino acids. Germline lookup yields CDR1 LGHNA and CDR2 YSLEER. The ends lost 0 bases at V and 2 bases at J; junction bases unmatched: 6.